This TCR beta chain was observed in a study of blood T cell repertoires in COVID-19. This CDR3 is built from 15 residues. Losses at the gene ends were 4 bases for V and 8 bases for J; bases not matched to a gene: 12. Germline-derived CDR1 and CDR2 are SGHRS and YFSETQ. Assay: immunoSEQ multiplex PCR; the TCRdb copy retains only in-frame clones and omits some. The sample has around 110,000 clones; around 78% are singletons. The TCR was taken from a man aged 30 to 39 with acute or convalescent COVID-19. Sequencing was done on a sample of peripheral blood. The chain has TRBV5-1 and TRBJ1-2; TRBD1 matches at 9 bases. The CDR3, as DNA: TGCGCCAGCAGCCCGCAGTCCGGGACAGGGTACGGCTACACCTTC. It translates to CASSPQSGTGYGYTF.